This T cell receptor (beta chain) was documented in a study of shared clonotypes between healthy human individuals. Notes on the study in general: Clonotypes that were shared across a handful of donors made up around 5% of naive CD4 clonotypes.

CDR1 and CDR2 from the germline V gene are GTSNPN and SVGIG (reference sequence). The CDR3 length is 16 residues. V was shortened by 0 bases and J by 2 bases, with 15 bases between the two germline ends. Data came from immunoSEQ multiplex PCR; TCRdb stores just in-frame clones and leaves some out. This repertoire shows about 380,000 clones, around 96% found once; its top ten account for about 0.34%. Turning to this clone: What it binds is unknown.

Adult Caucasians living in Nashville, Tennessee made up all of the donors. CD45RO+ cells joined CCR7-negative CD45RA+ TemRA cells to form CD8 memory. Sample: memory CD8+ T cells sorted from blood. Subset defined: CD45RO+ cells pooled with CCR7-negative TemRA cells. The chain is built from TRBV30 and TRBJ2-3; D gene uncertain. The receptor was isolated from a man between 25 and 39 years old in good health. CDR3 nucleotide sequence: TGTGCCTGGAGTGTACTCTTCTCTGTCAACACAGATACGCAGTATTTT. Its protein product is CAWSVLFSVNTDTQYF.